This T cell receptor beta chain was sequenced for a study of CD8 T cells in Susac syndrome. When the RNA was reverse transcribed, random hexamers were used with an input of roughly 0.45 to 1 ug. With immunoSEQ multiplex PCR, TCR beta CDR3 was amplified across 54 Vbeta and 13 Jbeta. TCRdb re-called the immunoSEQ multiplex PCR reads through MiXCR, storing one row per CDR3 protein. This table holds around 160,000 distinct CDR3 sequences, 90% to 95% found once. The CDR3 covers 14 residues. From germline, CDR1 is SQVTM and CDR2 ANQGSEA. V was clipped by 6 bases and J by 3 bases, with 18 bases between them. Matching for age and sex applied to the controls, who were healthy donors. CD8+ and CD4+ T cells were negatively isolated; TEMRA cells were FACS-enriched.

The TCR was taken from a human donor in good health. The gene calls are TRBV29-1 and TRBJ2-7, with D perhaps matching TRBD1 or TRBD2 (7 bases each). Sequencing was carried out using CD4+ T cells from PBMCs. Written as DNA, the CDR3 is TGCAGCGTCTCCCAGGGGGGGGTTGGCTACGAGCAGTACTTC. Translating gives CSVSQGGVGYEQYF.